This T cell receptor (beta chain) was recovered during a study of T-cell memory formation after mild COVID-19. Study-wide context: For the most part, TCR clusters were specific to one donor. Study results and caveats: Later expanders leaned CD4+, whereas clones that contracted between day 15 and 85 were balanced CD4/CD8. Second-wave clones with a day 37 peak had unconfirmed SARS-CoV-2 specificity.

This clonotype was observed a single time. The antigen remains undetermined. TCRdb re-called the 5' RACE reads through MiXCR, storing one row per CDR3 protein. The sample shows 450,000 or so distinct CDR3 sequences, 20% to 25% of them seen only once. The sequencing sample was made of PBMCs or a T cell subset sorted from them (not recorded which). The source is an adult woman who had mild COVID-19 (a few samples of this study predate the infection). Cell type and time point are not known.

This CDR3 is CASSPDGNSNQPQHF. CDR3 DNA: TGTGCCAGCAGCCCCGACGGAAATAGCAATCAGCCCCAGCATTTT. J is TRBJ1-5 and V is TRBV7-2; D is unresolved. Germline CDR1 SGHTA, CDR2 FQGNSA. Trimming took 5 bases from V and 0 from J, leaving 11 bases between them. The CDR3 contains 15 residues.